This T cell receptor beta chain was sequenced in a study of T cell clusters in autoimmune cytopenias. TRB was amplified from approximately 230 ng of peripheral blood genomic DNA per sample. CDR3 size: 14 residues. Germline V gives CDR1 SQVTM, CDR2 ANQGSEA. TRB rearrangements were amplified by touch-down multiplex PCR with mixed TRB-A/B primers. From the multiplex PCR reads, TCRdb lists one entry per CDR3 protein and no DNA. Seen in this sample are 9,000 to 15,000 distinct CDR3 sequences; the ten most common clones hold around 20%. Its frequency marks this clonotype as medium-sized. These data were likewise used in another study, on T cell repertoires in aging, cancer and after chemotherapy.

The chain is built from TRBV29-1 and TRBJ2-2; TCRdb indicates TRBD1, and absent DNA this call remains unverified. The sequencing input was peripheral blood. The source of this sequence is a human donor in good health. The CDR3 region is CSAIRGTPTGELFF.